The 4 T cell receptor beta chains given below trace back to one sample, sequenced in a study of T cell clonality in common variable immunodeficiency. Profiled with immunoSEQ multiplex PCR; TCRdb holds only in-frame clones, not every one. In total the sample includes some 52,000 clones, none of them seen once. Sequencing was performed on peripheral blood mononuclear cells. These receptors were obtained from a person aged 18-70 years in good health.

The sample holds many counts of this clone. With the read ending 3 residues before the CDR3 end, the germline J gene is used to fill in that end. V and J are TRBV5-1 and TRBJ2-7, with 8 bases fitting TRBD2. Per germline, CDR1 SGHRS and CDR2 YFSETQ. The CDR3 is made up of 15 amino acids. V trimming: 6 bases; J trimming: 5 bases; junction bases outside the gene matches: 13. The CDR3 spells CASNAEAGASHEQYF. Partial CDR3 DNA: TGCGCCAGCAACGCGGAAGCGGGAGCATCCCACGAG.

This clone was seen repeatedly, ten times or more. The read halts 3 residues ahead of the CDR3 end, with the missing end drawn from the germline J gene. The chain recombines TRBV7-2 with TRBJ2-7; no reliable D call. Germline CDR1 and CDR2: SGHTA and FQGNSA. The CDR3 consists of 15 residues. The V gene lost 5 bases and the J gene lost 3 bases, with 17 bases spanning the gap. The CDR3 loop reads CASSPTPKNHYEQYF. The CDR3 DNA, read in part, is TGTGCCAGCAGCCCAACTCCGAAAAACCACTACGAG.

This clone was observed a handful of times. Read sequence stops 3 residues before the CDR3 end, and the germline J gene provides the missing end. The chain recombines TRBV18 with TRBJ1-2, with 7 bases matching TRBD1. Germline-derived CDR1 and CDR2 are KGHSH and LQKENI. This CDR3 is 14 amino acids long. The covered CDR3 bases are TGTGCCAGCTCACCAGCTGCAGGGGGACCCGAG. Translating it yields CASSPAAGGPE. In full, the CDR3 reads CASSPAAGGPEYTF.

This clone has just a few counts. The read terminates 3 residues before the CDR3 end, so the remaining end is supplied by the germline J gene. V gene TRBV5-4 combines with J gene TRBJ2-1, with TRBD2 matching 8 bases. Germline V lookup: CDR1 SGHNT, CDR2 YYREEE (reference sequence). CDR3 length: 14 amino acids. V lost 2 bases to trimming and J lost 7 bases; unmatched junction nucleotides: 5. The CDR3 spells CASSFAGGRNEQFF. CDR3 DNA (partial): TGTGCCAGCAGCTTCGCGGGAGGAAGGAATGAG.